This is a list of T cell receptor beta chains from one sample in a study of blood T cell repertoires in COVID-19. Sequenced by immunoSEQ multiplex PCR; TCRdb stores in-frame clones only, minus some. The sample holds a few hundred thousand clones, approximately 85% seen once. The sequenced sample consisted of peripheral blood. The receptors come from a man aged 50 or older with active or convalescent COVID-19. CDR3s include the opening cysteine and the closing phenylalanine or tryptophan. A D gene is named only where the DNA matches it firmly. Size is omitted from some rows. Given values are once, few, many or a class for expanded clones.

TRBJ2-7,-,TRBD2,TRBV7-6,TGTGCCAGCAGGGAGGGAGGGCCCCTAGCGGGAGGGGCCTACGAGCAGTACTTC,CASREGGPLAGGAYEQYF
TRBJ1-1,-,TRBD1,TRBV5-8,TGTGCCAGCAGATACCGCGGGACAGCCCTGGGAGCTTTCTTT,CASRYRGTALGAFF
TRBJ2-3,-,TRBD2,TRBV7-9,TGTGCCAGCAGCCCACTGACTAGCTTCGATACGCAGTATTTT,CASSPLTSFDTQYF
TRBJ1-6,-,-,TRBV30,TGTGCCTGGAAACTCCCAAATTATTCACCCCTCCACTTT,CAWKLPNYSPLHF
TRBJ1-1,once,-,TRBV5-1,TGCGCCAGCAGCACCATCGCACAGCGAGGGGAAGCTTTCTTT,CASSTIAQRGEAFF
TRBJ2-3,-,-,TRBV2,TGTGCCAGCAGTGCCGGGGGAAGGGTCACAGATACGCAGTATTTT,CASSAGGRVTDTQYF
TRBJ2-5,few,TRBD2,TRBV2,TGTGCCAGCAGTGGGAGCGGGGTAGAGACCCAGTACTTC,CASSGSGVETQYF
TRBJ2-3,-,TRBD2,TRBV28,TGTGCCAGCAGTCGGACTAGCGGCAGCACAGATACGCAGTATTTT,CASSRTSGSTDTQYF
TRBJ1-2,few,-,TRBV12-3/TRBV12-4,TGTGCCAGCAGTGGGCCGCCTAACTATGGCTACACCTTC,CASSGPPNYGYTF
TRBJ1-5,few,TRBD1,TRBV29-1,TGCAGCGTTAGTAGGGACAGGGTTAGCAATCAGCCCCAGCATTTT,CSVSRDRVSNQPQHF
TRBJ1-1,once,TRBD1,TRBV19,TGTGCCAGTAGTCCGCCACCAGGGGGCCGGGACACTGAAGCTTTCTTT,CASSPPPGGRDTEAFF
TRBJ2-1,-,TRBD2,TRBV7-9,TGTGCCAGCAGCTTAGGGGCGGGAGGACTCAATGAGCAGTTCTTC,CASSLGAGGLNEQFF
TRBJ1-1,-,-,TRBV18,TGTGCCAGCTCACCTGGTGAGGGCACTGAAGCTTTCTTT,CASSPGEGTEAFF
TRBJ2-1,-,TRBD2,TRBV27,TGTGCCAGCAGATTCCTGGCCCCTAGCGGGAAATCCTCCAATGAGCAGTTCTTC,CASRFLAPSGKSSNEQFF
TRBJ2-3,-,-,TRBV29-1,TGCAGCGTTGGGGAGTCCCTGTTTAGAGATACGCAGTATTTT,CSVGESLFRDTQYF
TRBJ2-3,-,-,TRBV30,TGTGCCTGGAGTGTACACGGCAGGGCGACAGATACGCAGTATTTT,CAWSVHGRATDTQYF
TRBJ1-1,-,-,TRBV28,TGTGCCAGCAGTTTACCCATAGCGGTAGGGGACACTGAAGCTTTCTTT,CASSLPIAVGDTEAFF
TRBJ2-2,-,TRBD1,TRBV5-5,TGTGCCAGCAGCTTCGGTGCGAGGACAGGCGTTTCCACCGGGGAGCTGTTTTTT,CASSFGARTGVSTGELFF
TRBJ2-5,-,TRBD2,TRBV12-5,TGTGCTAGTGGTTTGGTATACGGAGCGGGAGGGCCGGAGACCCAGTACTTC,CASGLVYGAGGPETQYF
TRBJ1-3,few,TRBD1,TRBV19,TGTGCCAGTAGCCCGGGACAGGCTGGAAACACCATATATTTT,CASSPGQAGNTIYF
TRBJ2-5,-,-,TRBV10-3,TGTGCCATCAGTGATGGGGTTGGGGGACGAGGGGGAGAGACCCAGTACTTC,CAISDGVGGRGGETQYF
TRBJ1-1,-,-,TRBV7-8,TGTGCCAGCAGCTTAGATAATCGTAGTGAAGCTTTCTTT,CASSLDNRSEAFF
TRBJ1-2,-,-,TRBV19,TGTGCCAGTAGTATGGGGGGTCCAGCAGCTAACTATGGCTACACCTTC,CASSMGGPAANYGYTF
TRBJ1-6,-,TRBD1,TRBV25-1,TGTGCCAGCAGTCCAACCGGGACAGGGATTTCACCCCTCCACTTT,CASSPTGTGISPLHF
TRBJ1-3,-,TRBD1,TRBV7-2,TGTGCCAGCATCAACGACAGGGGGCCTGGAAACACCATATATTTT,CASINDRGPGNTIYF
TRBJ1-3,-,TRBD1,TRBV30,TGTGCCGGCACCCCGGGACAGACGAGGCCCGGGTACACCATATATTTT,CAGTPGQTRPGYTIYF
TRBJ1-2,-,-,TRBV2,TGTGCCAGCAGTGAAGCGGTGCAGGTCCAAGGCTACACCTTC,CASSEAVQVQGYTF